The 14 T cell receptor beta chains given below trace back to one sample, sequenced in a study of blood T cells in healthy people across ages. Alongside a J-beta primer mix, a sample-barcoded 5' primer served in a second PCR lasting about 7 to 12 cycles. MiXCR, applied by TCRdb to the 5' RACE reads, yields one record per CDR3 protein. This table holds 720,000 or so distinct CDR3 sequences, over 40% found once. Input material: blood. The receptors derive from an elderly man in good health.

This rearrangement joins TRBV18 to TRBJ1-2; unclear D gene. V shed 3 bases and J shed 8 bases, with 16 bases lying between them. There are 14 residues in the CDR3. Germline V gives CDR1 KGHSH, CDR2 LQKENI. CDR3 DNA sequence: TGTGCCAGCTCACCGGGTCGACAAATCTACGGCTACACCTTC. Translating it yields CASSPGRQIYGYTF.

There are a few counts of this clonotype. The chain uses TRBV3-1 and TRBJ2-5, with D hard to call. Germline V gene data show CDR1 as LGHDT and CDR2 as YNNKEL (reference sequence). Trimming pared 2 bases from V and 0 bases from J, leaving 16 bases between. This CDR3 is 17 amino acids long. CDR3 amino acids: CASSQKSRLLYQETQYF. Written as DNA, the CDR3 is TGTGCCAGCAGCCAAAAATCTAGACTCCTGTACCAAGAGACCCAGTACTTC.

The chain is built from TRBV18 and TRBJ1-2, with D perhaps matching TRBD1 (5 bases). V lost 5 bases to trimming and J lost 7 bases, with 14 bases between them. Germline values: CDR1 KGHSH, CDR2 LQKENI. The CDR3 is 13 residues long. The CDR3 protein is CASSENGDGGYTF. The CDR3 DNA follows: TGTGCCAGCTCAGAAAACGGGGACGGTGGCTACACCTTC. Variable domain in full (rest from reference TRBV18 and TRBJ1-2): NAGVMQNPRHLVRRRGQEARLRCSPMKGHSHVYWYRQLPEEGLKFMVYLQKENIIDESGMPKERFSAEFPKEGPSILRIQQVVRGDSAAYFCASSENGDGGYTFGSGTRLTVV.

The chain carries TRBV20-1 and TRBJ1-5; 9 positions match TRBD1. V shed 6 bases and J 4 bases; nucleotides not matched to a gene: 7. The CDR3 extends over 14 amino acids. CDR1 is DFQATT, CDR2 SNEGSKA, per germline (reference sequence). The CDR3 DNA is TGCAGTGCCATCACAGGGGGCCCGAATCAGCCCCAGCATTTT. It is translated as CSAITGGPNQPQHF.

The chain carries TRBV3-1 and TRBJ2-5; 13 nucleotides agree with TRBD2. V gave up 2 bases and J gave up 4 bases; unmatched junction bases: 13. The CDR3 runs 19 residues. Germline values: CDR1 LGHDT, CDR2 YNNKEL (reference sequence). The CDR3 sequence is CASSQTPGLAGFRGETQYF. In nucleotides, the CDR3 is TGTGCCAGCAGCCAAACCCCGGGACTAGCGGGATTCCGGGGAGAGACCCAGTACTTC.

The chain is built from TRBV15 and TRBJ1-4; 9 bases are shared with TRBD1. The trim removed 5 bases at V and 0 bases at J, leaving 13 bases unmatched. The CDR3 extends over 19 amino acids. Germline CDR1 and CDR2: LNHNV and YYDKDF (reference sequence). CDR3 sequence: CATSSFPRDRDTTNEKLFF. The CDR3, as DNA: TGTGCCACCAGCTCATTTCCCAGGGACAGGGATACAACTAATGAAAAACTGTTTTTT.

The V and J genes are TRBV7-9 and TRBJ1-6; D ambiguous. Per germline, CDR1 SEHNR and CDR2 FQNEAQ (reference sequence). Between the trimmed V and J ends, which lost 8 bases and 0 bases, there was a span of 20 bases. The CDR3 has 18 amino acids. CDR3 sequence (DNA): TGTGCCAGCGGGCCCCGAAGGAGGTCAAGCTCCTATAATTCACCCCTCCACTTT. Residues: CASGPRRRSSSYNSPLHF.

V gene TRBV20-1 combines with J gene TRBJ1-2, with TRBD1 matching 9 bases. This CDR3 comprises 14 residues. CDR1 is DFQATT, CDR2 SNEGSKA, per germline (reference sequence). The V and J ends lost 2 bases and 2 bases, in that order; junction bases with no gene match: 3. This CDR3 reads CSARRTGANYGYTF. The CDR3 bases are TGCAGTGCTAGAAGGACAGGGGCAAACTATGGCTACACCTTC.

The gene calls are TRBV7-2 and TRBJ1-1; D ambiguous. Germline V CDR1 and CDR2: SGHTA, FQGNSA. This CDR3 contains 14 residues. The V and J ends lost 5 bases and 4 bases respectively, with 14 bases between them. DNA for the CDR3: TGTGCCAGCAGCCGAGACGGGGTGGGCACTGAAGCTTTCTTT. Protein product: CASSRDGVGTEAFF.

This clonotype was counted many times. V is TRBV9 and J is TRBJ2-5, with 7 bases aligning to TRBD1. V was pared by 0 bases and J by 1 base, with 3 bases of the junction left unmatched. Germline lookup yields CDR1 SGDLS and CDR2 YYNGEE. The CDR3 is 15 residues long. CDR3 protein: CASSVEGQFQETQYF. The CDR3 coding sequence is TGTGCCAGCAGCGTAGAGGGACAGTTCCAAGAGACCCAGTACTTC. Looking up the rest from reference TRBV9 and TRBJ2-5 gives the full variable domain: DSGVTQTPKHLITATGQRVTLRCSPRSGDLSVYWYQQSLDQGLQFLIQYYNGEERAKGNILERFSAQQFPDLHSELNLSSLELGDSALYFCASSVEGQFQETQYFGPGTRLLVL.

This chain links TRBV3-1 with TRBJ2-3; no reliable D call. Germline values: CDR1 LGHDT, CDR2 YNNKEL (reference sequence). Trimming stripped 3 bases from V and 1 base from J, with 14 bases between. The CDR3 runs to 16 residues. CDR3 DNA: TGTGCCAGCAGCCACCATTATCCCTTTCGCACAGATACGCAGTATTTT. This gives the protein CASSHHYPFRTDTQYF.

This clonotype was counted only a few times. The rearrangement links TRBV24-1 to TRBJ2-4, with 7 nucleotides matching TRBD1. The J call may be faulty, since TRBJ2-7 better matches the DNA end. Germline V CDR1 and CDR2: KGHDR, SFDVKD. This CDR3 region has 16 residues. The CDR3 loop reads CATSDSRGGRNNEQYF. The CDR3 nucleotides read TGTGCCACCAGTGATTCTCGAGGGGGCCGGAATAACGAGCAGTACTTC.

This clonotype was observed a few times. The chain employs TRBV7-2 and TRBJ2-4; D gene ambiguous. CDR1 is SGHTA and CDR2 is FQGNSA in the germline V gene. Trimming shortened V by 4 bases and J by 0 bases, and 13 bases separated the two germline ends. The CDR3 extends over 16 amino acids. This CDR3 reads CASSSSGTLAKNIQYF. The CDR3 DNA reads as TGTGCCAGCAGCTCCTCAGGCACTCTAGCCAAAAACATTCAGTACTTC.

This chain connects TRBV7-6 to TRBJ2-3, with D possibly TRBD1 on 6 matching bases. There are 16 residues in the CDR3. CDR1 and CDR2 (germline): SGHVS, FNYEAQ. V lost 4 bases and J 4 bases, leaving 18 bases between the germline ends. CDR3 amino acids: CASSYNRVRGSDTQYF. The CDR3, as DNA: TGTGCCAGCAGCTACAACAGGGTTCGGGGCTCAGATACGCAGTATTTT.